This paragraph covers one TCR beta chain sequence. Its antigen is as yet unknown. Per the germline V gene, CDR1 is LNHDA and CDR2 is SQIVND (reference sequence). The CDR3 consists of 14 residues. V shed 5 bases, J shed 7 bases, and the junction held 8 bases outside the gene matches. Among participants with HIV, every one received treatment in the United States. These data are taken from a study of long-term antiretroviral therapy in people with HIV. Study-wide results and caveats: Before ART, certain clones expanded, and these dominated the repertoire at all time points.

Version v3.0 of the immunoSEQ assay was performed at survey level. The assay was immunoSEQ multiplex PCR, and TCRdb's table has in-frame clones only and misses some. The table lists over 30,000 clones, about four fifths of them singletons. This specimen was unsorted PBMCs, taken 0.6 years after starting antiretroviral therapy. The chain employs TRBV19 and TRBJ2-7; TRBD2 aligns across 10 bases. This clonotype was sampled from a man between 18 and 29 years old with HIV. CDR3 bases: TGTGCCAGTAGTCTGAGCGGGAGGGCCGGTGAGCAGTACTTC. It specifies CASSLSGRAGEQYF.